The entry that follows covers one T cell receptor (beta chain) sequence. This sample was taken from a study of cytomegalovirus exposure and HLA in healthy donors. The CDR3 is 16 residues long. Between the trimmed V and J ends, which lost 1 base and 6 bases, there was a span of 16 bases. Germline lookup yields CDR1 LNHDA and CDR2 SQIVND (reference sequence). The PCR was carried out with 60 Vbeta primers and 13 Jbeta primers. Profiling relied on immunoSEQ multiplex PCR, and the TCRdb table lists in-frame clones only, not all of them. Altogether around 130,000 clones are present, roughly 83% being singletons, with the ten largest covering roughly 2%.

The chain links TRBV19 to TRBJ2-4; D ambiguous. Material: PBMCs. This receptor was identified in a man younger than 35 in good health and CMV-seronegative. The CDR3 DNA reads TGTGCCAGTAGTATAGCCAACTCGAACCTTCGAAACATTCAGTACTTC. It encodes CASSIANSNLRNIQYF.